The sample holds one count of the clone carrying this TCR beta chain. Measured with immunoSEQ multiplex PCR; TCRdb has only the in-frame clones, and not every one. The data show 170,000 or so clones, 90% seen once. This entry comes from a study of blood T cell repertoires in COVID-19. Germline V lookup: CDR1 SGDLS, CDR2 YYNGEE. The V end was cut by 0 bases, the J end by 3 bases, with 9 bases between. The CDR3 runs to 14 residues. V is TRBV9 and J is TRBJ1-2; D may be TRBD1 (6 bases). Sequencing was performed on peripheral blood. The sequence was obtained from a man aged 50 to 59 with acute or convalescent COVID-19. CDR3 bases: TGTGCCAGCAGCGTAGAACAGGGAGACTATGGCTACACCTTC. Protein product: CASSVEQGDYGYTF.